These T cell receptor beta chains were read from a single sample in a study of chemoradiotherapy in HPV16-positive cancers. Sequenced by immunoSEQ multiplex PCR; TCRdb stores in-frame clones only, minus some. The table includes about 7,000 clones, about three quarters detected once. The sample was acquired from a patient who underwent chemoradiotherapy. The receptors shown here come from a human donor with HPV-associated anogenital cancer. The CDR3 runs from the conserved cysteine through the conserved F or W. A D gene is named only where the DNA matches it firmly. Not all rows give a size; the values are once, few, many and, for expanded clones, a class.

clone size | J gene | D gene | V gene | CDR3 protein | CDR3 DNA
- | TRBJ2-1 | - | TRBV7-2 | CASSLHAPAGSYNEQFF | TGTGCCAGCAGCTTACATGCGCCAGCGGGCTCCTACAATGAGCAGTTCTTC
- | TRBJ2-7 | - | TRBV2 | CASRYAGREQYF | TGTGCCAGCAGGTATGCGGGAAGGGAGCAGTACTTC
- | TRBJ2-7 | - | TRBV27 | CASREWGPGYEQYF | TGTGCCAGCCGAGAGTGGGGGCCGGGGTACGAGCAGTACTTC
- | TRBJ1-1 | TRBD1 | TRBV7-9 | CASSPQQGSTEAFF | TGTGCCAGCAGCCCCCAACAGGGGAGCACTGAAGCTTTCTTT
- | TRBJ2-3 | TRBD2 | TRBV11-2 | CASSSLAGRAQDTQYF | TGTGCCAGCAGTTCCCTAGCAGGGAGGGCCCAAGATACGCAGTATTTT
- | TRBJ1-6 | - | TRBV9 | CASSVDPNSYNSPLHF | TGTGCCAGCAGCGTGGACCCAAACAGTTATAATTCACCCCTCCACTTT
few | TRBJ1-3 | TRBD1 | TRBV30 | CAWSRDSGNGNTIYF | TGTGCCTGGAGCCGGGACAGTGGGAACGGAAACACCATATATTTT
- | TRBJ2-2 | TRBD2 | TRBV7-8 | CASRRNSGGTGELFF | TGTGCCAGCAGGCGGAATAGCGGGGGGACCGGGGAGCTGTTTTTT
- | TRBJ1-5 | - | TRBV5-1 | CASSLAGTENQPQHF | TGCGCCAGCAGCTTGGCCGGGACGGAGAATCAGCCCCAGCATTTT
- | TRBJ2-7 | TRBD2 | TRBV30 | CAWSMTSREYEQYF | TGTGCCTGGAGTATGACTAGCCGGGAATACGAGCAGTACTTC
- | TRBJ2-3 | - | TRBV7-3 | CASSSTGTDTQYF | TGTGCCAGCAGTTCGACAGGCACAGATACGCAGTATTTT
once | TRBJ2-7 | - | TRBV6-5 | CASRLFGQPEQYF | TGTGCCAGCAGACTATTCGGACAGCCCGAGCAGTACTTC
- | TRBJ2-7 | TRBD1 | TRBV5-4 | CASSLGQGSSYEQYF | TGTGCCAGCAGCTTGGGACAGGGTAGCTCCTACGAGCAGTACTTC
- | TRBJ1-4 | - | TRBV7-8 | CASSLGSRGTNEKLFF | TGTGCCAGCAGCTTAGGATCCCGGGGCACTAATGAAAAACTGTTTTTT
- | TRBJ1-5 | - | TRBV9 | CASSVGGANQPQHF | TGTGCCAGCAGCGTAGGAGGGGCTAATCAGCCCCAGCATTTT
few | TRBJ2-7 | - | TRBV7-2 | CASSRQRALPREQYF | TGTGCCAGCAGTCGGCAGCGGGCCCTTCCCCGCGAGCAGTACTTC
few | TRBJ2-2 | - | TRBV11-2 | CASSLTLTGELFF | TGTGCCAGCAGCTTGACATTAACCGGGGAGCTGTTTTTT
- | TRBJ2-7 | TRBD1 | TRBV19 | CASSIGQGTYEQYF | TGTGCCAGTAGTATCGGACAGGGGACCTACGAGCAGTACTTC
- | TRBJ1-5 | - | TRBV4-1 | CASSQLEDGNQPQHF | TGCGCCAGCAGCCAACTGGAAGATGGCAATCAGCCCCAGCATTTT
- | TRBJ2-3 | - | TRBV19 | CASSIGDGYTDTQYF | TGTGCCAGTAGTATAGGGGACGGATACACAGATACGCAGTATTTT
- | TRBJ1-2 | TRBD1 | TRBV6-5 | CASSLTGTGGFGYTF | TGTGCCAGCAGTTTAACCGGGACAGGGGGATTTGGCTACACCTTC
few | TRBJ1-3 | - | TRBV9 | CASSVGGYSGNTIYF | TGTGCCAGCAGCGTAGGGGGTTACTCTGGAAACACCATATATTTT